This T cell receptor beta chain was captured by sequencing in a study of beta chain features in type 1 diabetes. Study details: Age, gender and cell yields were similar between patients and healthy donors.

The germline V gene has CDR1 SGHDT and CDR2 YYEEEE. This CDR3 is built from 14 residues. The J segment lost 3 bases and the V segment lost 4 bases, leaving 6 bases of the junction unmatched. Every bit of the isolated RNA underwent reverse transcription, so sequencing read expressed TCRB transcripts. Sequenced by immunoSEQ multiplex PCR; TCRdb stores in-frame clones only, minus some. This table has some 230,000 clones, more than 9% appearing once. The origin of this receptor is a woman younger than 35 in good health. Material for sequencing was naive CD4+ T cells from blood. The gene calls are TRBV5-6 and TRBJ2-7; TRBD2 matches at 8 bases. The CDR3 spells CASSRGLGSYEQYF. DNA for the CDR3: TGTGCCAGCAGCCGGGGACTAGGAAGCTACGAGCAGTACTTC.